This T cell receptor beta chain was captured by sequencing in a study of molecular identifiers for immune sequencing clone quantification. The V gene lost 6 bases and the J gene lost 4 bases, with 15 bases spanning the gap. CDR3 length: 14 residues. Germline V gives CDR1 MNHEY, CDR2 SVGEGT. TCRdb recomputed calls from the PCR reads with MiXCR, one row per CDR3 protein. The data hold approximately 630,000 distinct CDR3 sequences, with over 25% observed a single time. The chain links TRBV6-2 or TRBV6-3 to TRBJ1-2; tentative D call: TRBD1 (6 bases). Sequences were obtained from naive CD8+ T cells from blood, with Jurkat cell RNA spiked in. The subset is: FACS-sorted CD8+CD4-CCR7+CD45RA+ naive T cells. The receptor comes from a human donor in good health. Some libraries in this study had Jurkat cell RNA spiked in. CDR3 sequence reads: CASRQQGSGYGYTF. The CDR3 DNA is TGTGCCAGCAGGCAACAGGGATCAGGCTATGGCTACACCTTC.